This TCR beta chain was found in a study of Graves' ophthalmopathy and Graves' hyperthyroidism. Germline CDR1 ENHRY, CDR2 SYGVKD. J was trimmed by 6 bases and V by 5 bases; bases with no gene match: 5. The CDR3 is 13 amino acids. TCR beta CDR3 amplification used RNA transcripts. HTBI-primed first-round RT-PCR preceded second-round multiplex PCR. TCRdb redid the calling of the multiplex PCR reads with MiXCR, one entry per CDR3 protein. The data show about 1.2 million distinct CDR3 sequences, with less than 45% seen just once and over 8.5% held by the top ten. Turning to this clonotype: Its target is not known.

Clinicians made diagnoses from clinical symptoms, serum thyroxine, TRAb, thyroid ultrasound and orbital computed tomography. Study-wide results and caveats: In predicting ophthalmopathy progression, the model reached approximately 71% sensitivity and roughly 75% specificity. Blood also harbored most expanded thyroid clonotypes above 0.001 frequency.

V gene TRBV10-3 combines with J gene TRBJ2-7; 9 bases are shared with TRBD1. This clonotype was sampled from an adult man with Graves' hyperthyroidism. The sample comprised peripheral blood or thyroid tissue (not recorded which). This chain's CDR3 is CAISSTGGGEQYF. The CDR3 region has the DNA TGTGCCATCAGTAGTACAGGGGGCGGCGAGCAGTACTTC.